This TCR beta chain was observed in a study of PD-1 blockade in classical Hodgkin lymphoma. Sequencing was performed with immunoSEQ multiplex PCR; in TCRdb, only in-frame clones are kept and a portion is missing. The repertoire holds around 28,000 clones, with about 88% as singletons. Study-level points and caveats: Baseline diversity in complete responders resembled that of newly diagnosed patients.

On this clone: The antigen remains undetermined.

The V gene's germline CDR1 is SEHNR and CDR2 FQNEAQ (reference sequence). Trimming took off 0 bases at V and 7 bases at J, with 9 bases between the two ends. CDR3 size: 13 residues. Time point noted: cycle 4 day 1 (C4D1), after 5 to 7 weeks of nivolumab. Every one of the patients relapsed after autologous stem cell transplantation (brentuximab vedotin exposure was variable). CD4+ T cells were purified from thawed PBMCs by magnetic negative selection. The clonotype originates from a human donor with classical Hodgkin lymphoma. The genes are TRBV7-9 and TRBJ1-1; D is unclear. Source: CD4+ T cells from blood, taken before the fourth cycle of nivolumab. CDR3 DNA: TGTGCCAGCAGCTTAGCCGGAGGGATTGAAGCTTTCTTT. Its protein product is CASSLAGGIEAFF.